The text below deals with one TCR beta chain. The entry originates in a study of blood T cell repertoires in COVID-19. Study information: The analysed material was cDNA or gDNA that came from T cells, B-cell-depleted T cells, or PBMCs.

Profiled with immunoSEQ multiplex PCR; TCRdb holds only in-frame clones, not every one. The table includes 17,000 or so clones, 81% detected once. Material: peripheral blood. The receptor was derived from a man between 40 and 49 years old with active or convalescent COVID-19.

CDR3 in amino acids: CASSSTKQGNTEAFF. The CDR3 nucleotides read TGTGCCAGCAGCTCGACCAAACAGGGAAACACTGAAGCTTTCTTT. V gene TRBV5-4 combines with J gene TRBJ1-1, with TRBD1 as a possible D gene (6 bases). This CDR3 region has 15 residues. Germline lookup yields CDR1 SGHNT and CDR2 YYREEE (reference sequence). Deletions cut 3 bases from V and 2 bases from J, with 14 bases between. Drawing the rest from reference TRBV5-4 and TRBJ1-1, the complete variable domain is ETGVTQSPTHLIKTRGQQVTLRCSSQSGHNTVSWYQQALGQGPQFIFQYYREEENGRGNFPPRFSGLQFPNYSSELNVNALELDDSALYLCASSSTKQGNTEAFFGQGTRLTVV.